The 12 T cell receptor beta chains below come from one sample, sequenced in a study of cytomegalovirus exposure and HLA in healthy donors. The primer mix had 60 Vbeta and 13 Jbeta primers. Data came from immunoSEQ multiplex PCR; TCRdb stores just in-frame clones and leaves some out. The data show 110,000 or so clones, 12% to 15% seen once. Sequenced: PBMCs. These receptors were taken from a female donor in good health and CMV-seronegative.

The V call is TRBV7-3, the J call TRBJ1-5; D unclear. The germline V gene has CDR1 SGHTA and CDR2 FQGTGA. Trimming left V 5 bases short and J 5 bases short, with 16 bases between. The CDR3 consists of 15 residues. DNA for the CDR3: TGTGCCAGCAGCCTTAATGGGCTTCGCGATCAGCCCCAGCATTTT. Encoded protein: CASSLNGLRDQPQHF.

This clone was seen more than once but under ten times. CDR3 in amino acids: CASSTAAGTSGSYNEQFF. CDR3 DNA: TGTGCCAGCAGCACCGCCGCCGGGACTAGCGGGAGCTACAATGAGCAGTTCTTC. V and J are TRBV21-1 and TRBJ2-1; the table's TRBD2 call for D was not verified on the DNA. TRBV21-1 is annotated as a pseudogene. The CDR3 sequence is 18 residues long.

The chain employs TRBV6-1 and TRBJ1-4, with a tentative D call TRBD1 (6 bases). The CDR3 consists of 16 residues. V was shortened by 4 bases and J by 7 bases, with 19 bases between the two germline ends. The germline V gene encodes CDR1 MNHNS and CDR2 SASEGT. The CDR3 DNA follows: TGTGCCAGCAGTGGGAGGACAGATAGTATAAGTGAAAAACTGTTTTTT. Translating gives CASSGRTDSISEKLFF.

The V gene is TRBV2, the J gene TRBJ2-1; 12 bases agree with TRBD2. CDR3 size: 16 residues. The V and J ends lost 6 bases and 2 bases, in that order; junction bases with no gene match: 5. In germline, CDR1 is SNHLY, CDR2 FYNNEI. The CDR3 loop is CASRRTSGTPYNEQFF. The CDR3 DNA is TGTGCCAGCAGGAGGACTAGCGGGACCCCCTACAATGAGCAGTTCTTC.

Only a few counts were recorded for this clone. The rearrangement uses TRBV5-1 and TRBJ1-1; 7 bases map to TRBD1. After removal of 0 bases from V and 2 bases from J, the junction contained 1 base not matched to a gene. The V gene's germline CDR1 is SGHRS and CDR2 YFSETQ. CDR3 length: 14 residues. The CDR3, as DNA: TGCGCCAGCAGCTTGGCAGGGGGAAACACTGAAGCTTTCTTT. It codes for CASSLAGGNTEAFF.

This clone was seen more than once but under ten times. This rearrangement joins TRBV5-4 to TRBJ2-1; 9 bases are a match to TRBD1. From germline, CDR1 is SGHNT and CDR2 YYREEE (reference sequence). The CDR3 length is 15 residues. With 0 bases clipped from V and 6 bases from J, the junction kept 4 bases outside the gene matches. This CDR3 reads CASSLAGTGTNEQFF. CDR3 sequence (DNA): TGTGCCAGCAGCTTGGCTGGGACAGGGACCAATGAGCAGTTCTTC.

The J gene is TRBJ1-5, the V gene TRBV7-3; the D gene is possibly TRBD1 (5 bases). CDR3 length: 13 amino acids. V dropped 5 bases and J dropped 7 bases, with 12 bases sitting between them. CDR1 and CDR2 (germline): SGHTA, FQGTGA. As DNA, the CDR3 is TGTGCCAGCAGCCCAGGGCCCTGGCAGCCCCAGCATTTT. It translates to CASSPGPWQPQHF.

The chain is built from TRBV6-5 and TRBJ1-1, with D possibly TRBD1 on 5 matching bases. The CDR3 contains 13 residues. Germline CDR1 is MNHEY and CDR2 is SVGAGI. Trimming left V 7 bases short and J 7 bases short, with 16 bases between. CDR3 sequence (DNA): TGTGCCAGCACCGACACGGGGGGGAATGAAGCTTTCTTT. Protein product: CASTDTGGNEAFF.

This clone was observed once. This rearrangement joins TRBV7-9 to TRBJ2-1; a possible D gene is TRBD1 (6 bases). Germline V lookup: CDR1 SEHNR, CDR2 FQNEAQ (reference sequence). This CDR3 has 16 residues. V lost 1 base, J lost 3 bases, and 13 bases lay in between. CDR3 loop: CASSLVSGHNYNEQFF. The DNA of the CDR3 is TGTGCCAGCAGCTTAGTTTCGGGACATAACTACAATGAGCAGTTCTTC.

This clone appeared a few times. This sequence joins TRBV6-6 and TRBJ1-1; possible D gene TRBD1, 5 bases. Looked up from germline, CDR1 is MNHNY and CDR2 is SVGAGI (reference sequence). V lost 7 bases to trimming and J lost 1 base, with 10 bases between them. The CDR3 runs 13 residues. The CDR3 loop reads CASTPGGNTEAFF. CDR3 DNA sequence: TGTGCCAGCACACCGGGGGGGAACACTGAAGCTTTCTTT.

The table lists this clone with a few counts. The CDR3 sequence is CATGTGYAGELFF. CDR3 DNA: TGTGCCACCGGGACAGGGTATGCCGGGGAGCTGTTTTTT. The genes are TRBV6-1 and TRBJ2-2; 9 bases align to TRBD1. The CDR3 sequence is 13 residues long. Germline-derived CDR1 and CDR2 are MNHNS and SASEGT. The ends lost 10 bases at V and 6 bases at J; junction bases unmatched: 6.

The chain links TRBV28 to TRBJ1-4; D is undetermined. V lost 6 bases, J lost 8 bases, and 16 bases lay in between. Germline-derived CDR1 and CDR2 are MDHEN and SYDVKM. The CDR3 consists of 14 residues. CDR3 DNA: TGTGCCAGCAGCCAAAGTACCGTGAGGGAAAAACTGTTTTTT. This gives the protein CASSQSTVREKLFF.